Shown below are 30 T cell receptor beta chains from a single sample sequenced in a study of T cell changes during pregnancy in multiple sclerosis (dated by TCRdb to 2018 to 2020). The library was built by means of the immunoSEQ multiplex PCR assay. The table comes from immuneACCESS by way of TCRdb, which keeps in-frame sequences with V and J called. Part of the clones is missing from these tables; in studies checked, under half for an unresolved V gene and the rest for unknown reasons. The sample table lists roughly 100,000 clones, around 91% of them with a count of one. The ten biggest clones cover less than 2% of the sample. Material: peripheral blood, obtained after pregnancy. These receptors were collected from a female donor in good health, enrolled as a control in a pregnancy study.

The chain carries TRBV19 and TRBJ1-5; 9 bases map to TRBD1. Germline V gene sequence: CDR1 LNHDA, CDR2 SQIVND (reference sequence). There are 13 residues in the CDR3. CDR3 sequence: CGAGQGDNQPQHF. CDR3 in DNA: TGTGGGGCGGGACAGGGTGACAATCAGCCCCAGCATTTT.

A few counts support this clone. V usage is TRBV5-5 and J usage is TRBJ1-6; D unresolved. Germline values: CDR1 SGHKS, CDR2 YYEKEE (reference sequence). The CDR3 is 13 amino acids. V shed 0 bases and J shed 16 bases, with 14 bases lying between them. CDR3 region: CASSLGAGSRLHF. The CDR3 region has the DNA TGTGCCAGCAGCTTGGGTGCGGGGTCCCGGCTCCACTTT.

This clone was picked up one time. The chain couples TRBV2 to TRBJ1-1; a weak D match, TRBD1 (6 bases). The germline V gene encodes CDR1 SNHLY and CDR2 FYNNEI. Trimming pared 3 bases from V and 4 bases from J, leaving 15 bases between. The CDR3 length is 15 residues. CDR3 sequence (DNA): TGTGCCAGCAGTGAGGACTCAGGGGTGAGCACTGAAGCTTTCTTT. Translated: CASSEDSGVSTEAFF.

CDR3 nucleotides: TGTGCCAGCGCACGGGGAACTGGGGCCAACGTCCTGACTTTC. Protein product: CASARGTGANVLTF. The rearrangement uses TRBV27 and TRBJ2-6; D is perhaps TRBD2 (5 bases). V was cut by 8 bases and J by 2 bases, with 10 bases left in between. The CDR3 extends over 14 amino acids. In germline, CDR1 is MNHEY, CDR2 SMNVEV (reference sequence).

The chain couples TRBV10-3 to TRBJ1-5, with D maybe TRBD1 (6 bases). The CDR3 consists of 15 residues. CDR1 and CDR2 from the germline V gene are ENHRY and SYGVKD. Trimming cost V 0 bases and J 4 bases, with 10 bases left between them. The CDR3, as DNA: TGTGCCATCAGTGAGTCGACGGACAGAAATCAGCCCCAGCATTTT. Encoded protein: CAISESTDRNQPQHF.

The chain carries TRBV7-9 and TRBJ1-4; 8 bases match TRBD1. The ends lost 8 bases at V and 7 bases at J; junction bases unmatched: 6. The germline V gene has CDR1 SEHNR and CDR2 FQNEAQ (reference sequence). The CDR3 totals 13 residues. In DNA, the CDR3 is TGTGCCAGCGTCAGGACAGGGTTTGAAAAACTGTTTTTT. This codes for CASVRTGFEKLFF. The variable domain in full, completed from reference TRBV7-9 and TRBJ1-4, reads DTGVSQNPRHKITKRGQNVTFRCDPISEHNRLYWYRQTLGQGPEFLTYFQNEAQLEKSRLLSDRFSAERPKGSFSTLEIQRTEQGDSAMYLCASVRTGFEKLFFGSGTQLSVL.

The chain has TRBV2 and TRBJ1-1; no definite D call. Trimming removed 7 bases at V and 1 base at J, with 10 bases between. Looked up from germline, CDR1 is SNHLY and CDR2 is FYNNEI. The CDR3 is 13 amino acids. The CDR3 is CASMRAPNTEAFF. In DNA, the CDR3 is TGTGCCAGCATGAGGGCCCCGAACACTGAAGCTTTCTTT. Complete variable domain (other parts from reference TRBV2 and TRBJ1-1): EPEVTQTPSHQVTQMGQEVILRCVPISNHLYFYWYRQILGQKVEFLVSFYNNEISEKSEIFDDQFSVERPDGSNFTLKIRSTKLEDSAMYFCASMRAPNTEAFFGQGTRLTVV.

In nucleotides, the CDR3 is TGTGCCAGCCGGCGGGGGACGGACACCGGGGAGCTGTTTTTT. Its protein is CASRRGTDTGELFF. The chain links TRBV6-1 to TRBJ2-2, with TRBD2 matching over 7 bases. V lost 8 bases to trimming and J lost 3 bases; unmatched junction nucleotides: 6. Germline V gene data show CDR1 as MNHNS and CDR2 as SASEGT. CDR3 length equals 14 residues.

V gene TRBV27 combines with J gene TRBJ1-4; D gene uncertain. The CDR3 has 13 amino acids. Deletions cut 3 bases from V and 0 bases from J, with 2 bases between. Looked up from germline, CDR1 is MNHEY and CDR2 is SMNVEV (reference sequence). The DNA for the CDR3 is TGTGCCAGCAGTTTCTCAACTAATGAAAAACTGTTTTTT. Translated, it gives CASSFSTNEKLFF.

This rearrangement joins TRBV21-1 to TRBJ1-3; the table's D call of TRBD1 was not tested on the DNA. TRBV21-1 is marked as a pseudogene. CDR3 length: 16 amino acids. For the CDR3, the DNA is TGTGCCAGCAGCTACCCGGGACATTTCTCTGGAAACACCATATATTTT. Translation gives CASSYPGHFSGNTIYF.

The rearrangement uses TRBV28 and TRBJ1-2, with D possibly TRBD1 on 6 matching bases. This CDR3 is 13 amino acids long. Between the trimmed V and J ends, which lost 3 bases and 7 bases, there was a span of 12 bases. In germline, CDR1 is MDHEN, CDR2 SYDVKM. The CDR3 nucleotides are TGTGCCAGCAGTTTTGGGGGCATACCTGGCTACACCTTC. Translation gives CASSFGGIPGYTF.

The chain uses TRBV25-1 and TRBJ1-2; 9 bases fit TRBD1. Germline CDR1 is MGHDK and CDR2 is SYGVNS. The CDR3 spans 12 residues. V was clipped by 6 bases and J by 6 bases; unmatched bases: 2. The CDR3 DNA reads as TGTGCCAGCAGGGGGACAGGGAATGGCTACACCTTC. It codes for CASRGTGNGYTF.

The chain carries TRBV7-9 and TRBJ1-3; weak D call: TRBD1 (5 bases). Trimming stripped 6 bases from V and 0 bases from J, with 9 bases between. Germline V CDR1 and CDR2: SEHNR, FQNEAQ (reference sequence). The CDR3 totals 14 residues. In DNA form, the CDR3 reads TGTGCCAGCAGGCCTCAGGGCTCTGGAAACACCATATATTTT. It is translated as CASRPQGSGNTIYF.

The CDR3 sequence is CASSRTSGGTDTQYF. In DNA, the CDR3 is TGTGCCAGCAGTCGAACTAGCGGGGGCACAGATACGCAGTATTTT. The V and J genes are TRBV27 and TRBJ2-3; 10 positions match TRBD2. V lost 5 bases and J lost 1; bases outside the gene matches: 3. Germline V CDR1 and CDR2: MNHEY, SMNVEV (reference sequence). This CDR3 region has 15 residues.

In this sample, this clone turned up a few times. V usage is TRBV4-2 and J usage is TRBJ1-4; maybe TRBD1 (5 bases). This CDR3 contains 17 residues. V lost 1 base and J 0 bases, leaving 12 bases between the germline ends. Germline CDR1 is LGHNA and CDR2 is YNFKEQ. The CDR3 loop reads CASSQAQGAPTNEKLFF. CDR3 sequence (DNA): TGTGCCAGCAGCCAAGCACAAGGGGCCCCAACTAATGAAAAACTGTTTTTT.

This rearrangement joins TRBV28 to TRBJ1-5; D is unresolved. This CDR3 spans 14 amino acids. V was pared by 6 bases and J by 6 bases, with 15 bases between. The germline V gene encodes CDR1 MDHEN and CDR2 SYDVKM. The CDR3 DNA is TGTGCCAGCAGCCCCCACAGAGACCTTCAGCCCCAGCATTTT. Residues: CASSPHRDLQPQHF.

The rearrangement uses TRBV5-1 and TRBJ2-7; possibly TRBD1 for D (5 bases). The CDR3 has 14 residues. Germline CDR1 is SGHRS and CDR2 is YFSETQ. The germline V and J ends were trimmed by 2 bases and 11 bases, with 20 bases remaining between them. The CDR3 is CASSFETVPGREYF. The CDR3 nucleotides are TGCGCCAGCAGCTTTGAGACGGTTCCGGGCAGGGAGTACTTC. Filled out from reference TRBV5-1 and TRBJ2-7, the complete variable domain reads KAGVTQTPRYLIKTRGQQVTLSCSPISGHRSVSWYQQTPGQGLQFLFEYFSETQRNKGNFPGRFSGRQFSNSRSEMNVSTLELGDSALYLCASSFETVPGREYFGPGTRLTVT.

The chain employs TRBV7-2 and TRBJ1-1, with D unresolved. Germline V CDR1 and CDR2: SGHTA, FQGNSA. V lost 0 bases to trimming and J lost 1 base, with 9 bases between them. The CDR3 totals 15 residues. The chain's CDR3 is CASSLARHPNTEAFF. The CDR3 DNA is TGTGCCAGCAGCTTAGCGCGACATCCGAACACTGAAGCTTTCTTT.

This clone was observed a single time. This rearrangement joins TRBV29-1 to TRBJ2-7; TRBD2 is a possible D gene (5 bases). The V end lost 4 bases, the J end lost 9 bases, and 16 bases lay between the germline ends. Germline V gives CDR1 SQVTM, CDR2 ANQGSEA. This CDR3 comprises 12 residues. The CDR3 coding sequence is TGCAGCGTTGCATCCGGGGATATCGTGCAGTACTTC. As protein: CSVASGDIVQYF.

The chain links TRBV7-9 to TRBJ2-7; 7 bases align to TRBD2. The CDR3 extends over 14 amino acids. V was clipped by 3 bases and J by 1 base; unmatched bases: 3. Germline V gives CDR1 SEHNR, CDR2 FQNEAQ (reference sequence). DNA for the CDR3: TGTGCCAGCAGCTTTAGGGGAGGGTCCTACGAGCAGTACTTC. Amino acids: CASSFRGGSYEQYF. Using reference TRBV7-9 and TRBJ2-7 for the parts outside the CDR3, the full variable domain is DTGVSQNPRHKITKRGQNVTFRCDPISEHNRLYWYRQTLGQGPEFLTYFQNEAQLEKSRLLSDRFSAERPKGSFSTLEIQRTEQGDSAMYLCASSFRGGSYEQYFGPGTRLTVT.

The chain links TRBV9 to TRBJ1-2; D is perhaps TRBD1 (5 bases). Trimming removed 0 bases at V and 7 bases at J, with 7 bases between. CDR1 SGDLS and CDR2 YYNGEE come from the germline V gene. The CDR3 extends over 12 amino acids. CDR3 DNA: TGTGCCAGCAGCGTAGACGGGGGTGGCTACACCTTC. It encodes CASSVDGGGYTF.

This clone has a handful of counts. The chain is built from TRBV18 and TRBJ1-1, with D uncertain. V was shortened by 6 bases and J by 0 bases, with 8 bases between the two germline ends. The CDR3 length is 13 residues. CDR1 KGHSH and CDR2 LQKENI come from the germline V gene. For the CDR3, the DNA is TGTGCCAGCTCTCGTAGTATGAACACTGAAGCTTTCTTT. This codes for CASSRSMNTEAFF.

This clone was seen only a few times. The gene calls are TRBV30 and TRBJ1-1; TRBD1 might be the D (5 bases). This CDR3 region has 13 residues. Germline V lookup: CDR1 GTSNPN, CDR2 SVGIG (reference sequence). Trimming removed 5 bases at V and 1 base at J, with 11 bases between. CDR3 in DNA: TGTGCCTGGGACCGGGGGACGAACACTGAAGCTTTCTTT. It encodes CAWDRGTNTEAFF.

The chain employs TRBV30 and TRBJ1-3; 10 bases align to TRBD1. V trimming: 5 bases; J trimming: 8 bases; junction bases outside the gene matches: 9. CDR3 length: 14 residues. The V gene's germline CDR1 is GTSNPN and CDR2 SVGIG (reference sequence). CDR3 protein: CAWVTRDRGDTIYF. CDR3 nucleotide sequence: TGTGCCTGGGTCACCCGGGACAGGGGAGACACCATATATTTT. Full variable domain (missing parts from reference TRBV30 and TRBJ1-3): SQTIHQWPATLVQPVGSPLSLECTVEGTSNPNLYWYRQAAGRGLQLLFYSVGIGQISSEVPQNLSASRPQDRQFILSSKKLLLSDSGFYLCAWVTRDRGDTIYFGEGSWLTVV.

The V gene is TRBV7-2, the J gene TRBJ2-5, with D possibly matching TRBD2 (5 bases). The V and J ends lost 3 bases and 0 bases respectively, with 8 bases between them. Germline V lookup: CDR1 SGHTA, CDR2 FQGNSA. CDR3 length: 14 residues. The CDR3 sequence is CASSLGANQETQYF. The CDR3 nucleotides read TGTGCCAGCAGCTTGGGAGCAAACCAAGAGACCCAGTACTTC.

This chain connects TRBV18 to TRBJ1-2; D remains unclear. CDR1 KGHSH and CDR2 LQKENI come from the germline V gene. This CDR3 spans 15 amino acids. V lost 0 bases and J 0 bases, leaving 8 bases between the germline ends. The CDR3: CASSPPGRTNYGYTF. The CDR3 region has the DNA TGTGCCAGCTCACCACCGGGGAGGACTAACTATGGCTACACCTTC.

Written as DNA, the CDR3 is TGTGCCAGCAGCTTAGGGGCTCTTGCCTCCTACGAGCAGTACTTC. It translates to CASSLGALASYEQYF. V gene TRBV7-9 combines with J gene TRBJ2-7; D is ambiguous. The CDR3 contains 15 residues. Trimming took off 1 base at V and 0 bases at J, with 10 bases between the two ends. Per the germline V gene, CDR1 is SEHNR and CDR2 is FQNEAQ (reference sequence).

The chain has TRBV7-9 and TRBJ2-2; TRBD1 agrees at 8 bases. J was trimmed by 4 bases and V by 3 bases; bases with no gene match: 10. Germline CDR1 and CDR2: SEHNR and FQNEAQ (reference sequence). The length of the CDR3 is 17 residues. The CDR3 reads CASSFRQMTGVTGELFF. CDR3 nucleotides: TGTGCCAGCAGCTTCCGACAGATGACAGGGGTCACCGGGGAGCTGTTTTTT.

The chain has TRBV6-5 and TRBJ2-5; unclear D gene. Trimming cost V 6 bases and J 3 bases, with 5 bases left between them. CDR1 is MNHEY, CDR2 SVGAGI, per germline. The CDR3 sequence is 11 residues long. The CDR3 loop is CASRREETQYF. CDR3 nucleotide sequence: TGTGCCAGCAGGCGCGAAGAGACCCAGTACTTC.

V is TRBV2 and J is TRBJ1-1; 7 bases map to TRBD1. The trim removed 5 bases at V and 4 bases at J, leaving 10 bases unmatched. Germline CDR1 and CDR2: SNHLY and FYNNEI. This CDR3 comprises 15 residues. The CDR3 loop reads CASSFSDRAVTEAFF. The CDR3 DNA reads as TGTGCCAGCAGTTTCTCTGACAGGGCGGTCACTGAAGCTTTCTTT.